This is a list of T cell receptor beta chains from one sample in a study of T cell responses to AZD1222 COVID-19 vaccine. Method: immunoSEQ multiplex PCR; TCRdb's copy keeps in-frame clones and lacks some. The table lists approximately 180,000 clones, over 80% of them singletons, with 4% to 4.5% in the top ten. This sample comprised peripheral blood, obtained 28 days after the second dose of the MenACWY control vaccine. Receptors were obtained from an adult who received the MenACWY meningococcal vaccine as a control. The CDR3 runs from the conserved cysteine through the conserved F or W. The order of the fields is V gene, D gene, clone size, J gene, CDR3 protein, CDR3 DNA. A D gene is named only where the DNA matches it firmly. A row's size may be missing; if present it is once, few, many or a size class.

v_gene: TRBV15; d_gene: .; abundance: .; j_gene: TRBJ1-2; CDR3aa: CATSRGTAEYGYTF; CDR3nt: TGTGCCACCAGCAGAGGGACAGCTGAATATGGCTACACCTTC
v_gene: TRBV19; d_gene: .; abundance: .; j_gene: TRBJ1-2; CDR3aa: CASSITLTGAAGYTF; CDR3nt: TGTGCCAGTAGTATCACACTTACTGGGGCAGCAGGCTACACCTTC
v_gene: TRBV7-3; d_gene: .; abundance: .; j_gene: TRBJ2-5; CDR3aa: CASSLTRSETQYF; CDR3nt: TGTGCCAGCAGCTTAACCCGCAGTGAGACCCAGTACTTC
v_gene: TRBV4-2; d_gene: .; abundance: .; j_gene: TRBJ1-1; CDR3aa: CASSQDRGGTEAFF; CDR3nt: TGTGCCAGCAGCCAAGATCGTGGGGGGACTGAAGCTTTCTTT
v_gene: TRBV12-3/TRBV12-4; d_gene: .; abundance: .; j_gene: TRBJ2-5; CDR3aa: CASGLFRKETQYF; CDR3nt: TGTGCCAGCGGCCTCTTTAGAAAAGAGACCCAGTACTTC
v_gene: TRBV18; d_gene: TRBD1; abundance: .; j_gene: TRBJ2-7; CDR3aa: CASSRDPAGTGYEQYF; CDR3nt: TGTGCCAGCTCACGAGACCCGGCGGGGACAGGCTACGAGCAGTACTTC
v_gene: TRBV9; d_gene: .; abundance: .; j_gene: TRBJ2-7; CDR3aa: CASSVDGRDSGKEQYF; CDR3nt: TGTGCCAGCAGCGTAGACGGCAGGGATAGTGGAAAGGAGCAGTACTTC
v_gene: TRBV30; d_gene: TRBD1; abundance: few; j_gene: TRBJ1-6; CDR3aa: CAGSGQGRSYNSPLHF; CDR3nt: TGTGCCGGCTCAGGACAGGGGCGTTCCTATAATTCACCCCTCCACTTT
v_gene: TRBV28; d_gene: .; abundance: .; j_gene: TRBJ1-2; CDR3aa: CASSLGNFYGYTF; CDR3nt: TGTGCCAGCAGTTTGGGGAACTTCTATGGCTACACCTTC
v_gene: TRBV4-3; d_gene: .; abundance: .; j_gene: TRBJ2-4; CDR3aa: CASSQGKGERDIAKNIQYF; CDR3nt: TGCGCCAGCAGCCAAGGTAAGGGAGAACGCGACATAGCCAAAAACATTCAGTACTTC
v_gene: TRBV7-9; d_gene: TRBD1; abundance: .; j_gene: TRBJ2-5; CDR3aa: CASSVDRGETQYF; CDR3nt: TGTGCCAGCAGCGTCGACAGGGGAGAGACCCAGTACTTC
v_gene: TRBV2; d_gene: .; abundance: .; j_gene: TRBJ2-2; CDR3aa: CASSEAGFGGELFF; CDR3nt: TGTGCCAGCAGTGAAGCGGGTTTTGGCGGGGAGCTGTTTTTT
v_gene: TRBV28; d_gene: .; abundance: few; j_gene: TRBJ1-1; CDR3aa: CASSITGREAFF; CDR3nt: TGTGCCAGCAGTATTACAGGGCGCGAAGCTTTCTTT
v_gene: TRBV15; d_gene: .; abundance: .; j_gene: TRBJ2-3; CDR3aa: CATSRGAAGGTDTQYF; CDR3nt: TGTGCCACCAGCAGAGGAGCAGCGGGCGGCACAGATACGCAGTATTTT
v_gene: TRBV7-9; d_gene: .; abundance: .; j_gene: TRBJ2-2; CDR3aa: CASSLATGELFF; CDR3nt: TGTGCCAGCAGCTTAGCCACCGGGGAGCTGTTTTTT
v_gene: TRBV19; d_gene: TRBD1; abundance: .; j_gene: TRBJ1-2; CDR3aa: CASSRDRGPGGYGYTF; CDR3nt: TGTGCCAGTAGCCGGGACAGGGGGCCCGGGGGCTATGGCTACACCTTC
v_gene: TRBV7-9; d_gene: .; abundance: once; j_gene: TRBJ2-1; CDR3aa: CASSNMGSEQFF; CDR3nt: TGTGCCAGCAGCAACATGGGGTCCGAGCAGTTCTTC
v_gene: TRBV28; d_gene: .; abundance: .; j_gene: TRBJ1-3; CDR3aa: CASSLGQRHPSGNTIYF; CDR3nt: TGTGCCAGCAGTTTGGGGCAACGACATCCCTCTGGAAACACCATATATTTT
v_gene: TRBV9; d_gene: TRBD1; abundance: .; j_gene: TRBJ1-3; CDR3aa: CASSLTGSGNTIYF; CDR3nt: TGTGCCAGCAGCCTGACAGGGTCTGGAAACACCATATATTTT
v_gene: TRBV7-2; d_gene: .; abundance: .; j_gene: TRBJ1-2; CDR3aa: CASSLASGGGYTF; CDR3nt: TGTGCCAGCAGCTTAGCTTCAGGTGGGGGCTACACCTTC
v_gene: TRBV19; d_gene: .; abundance: .; j_gene: TRBJ1-5; CDR3aa: CASSILVRVGNQPQHF; CDR3nt: TGTGCCAGTAGTATCTTGGTCAGGGTAGGGAATCAGCCCCAGCATTTT
v_gene: TRBV28; d_gene: TRBD2; abundance: .; j_gene: TRBJ2-5; CDR3aa: CASTSQRLAGEETQYF; CDR3nt: TGTGCCAGCACCTCTCAGCGTCTAGCGGGAGAAGAGACCCAGTACTTC
v_gene: TRBV7-8; d_gene: .; abundance: .; j_gene: TRBJ2-7; CDR3aa: CASSLAGDYEQYF; CDR3nt: TGTGCCAGCAGCTTAGCGGGGGACTACGAGCAGTACTTC
v_gene: TRBV6-6; d_gene: TRBD1; abundance: once; j_gene: TRBJ1-5; CDR3aa: CASSHKQGGYGNQPQHF; CDR3nt: TGTGCCAGCAGTCATAAACAGGGGGGTTATGGCAATCAGCCCCAGCATTTT
v_gene: TRBV30; d_gene: .; abundance: .; j_gene: TRBJ1-2; CDR3aa: CAWSEYSYGYTF; CDR3nt: TGTGCCTGGAGTGAATACAGTTATGGCTACACCTTC
v_gene: TRBV5-5; d_gene: TRBD2; abundance: .; j_gene: TRBJ2-7; CDR3aa: CASSLGLAPTYEQYF; CDR3nt: TGTGCCAGCAGCTTAGGACTAGCGCCCACCTACGAGCAGTACTTC
v_gene: TRBV2; d_gene: .; abundance: .; j_gene: TRBJ1-2; CDR3aa: CASSEGSDFTYF; CDR3nt: TGTGCCAGCAGTGAAGGGTCCGACTTTACCTACTTC
v_gene: TRBV5-1; d_gene: .; abundance: .; j_gene: TRBJ1-2; CDR3aa: CASSLGRGWGGYTF; CDR3nt: TGCGCCAGCAGCTTGGGAAGGGGATGGGGTGGCTACACCTTC
v_gene: TRBV2; d_gene: .; abundance: .; j_gene: TRBJ2-7; CDR3aa: CASLRQELYEQYF; CDR3nt: TGTGCCAGCCTTCGACAGGAGCTCTACGAGCAGTACTTC
v_gene: TRBV28; d_gene: .; abundance: .; j_gene: TRBJ1-3; CDR3aa: CASSFGQGGNTIYF; CDR3nt: TGTGCCAGCAGTTTCGGGCAGGGGGGAAACACCATATATTTT
v_gene: TRBV4-3; d_gene: .; abundance: .; j_gene: TRBJ1-6; CDR3aa: CASSQAYRDMSSYNSPLHF; CDR3nt: TGCGCCAGCAGCCAAGCCTACAGGGACATGAGCTCCTATAATTCACCCCTCCACTTT